The 10 T cell receptor beta chains below come from one sample, sequenced in a study of tumor-infiltrating lymphocytes in primary liver carcinoma. Researchers generated TCR beta cDNA from approximately 0.55 ug of total RNA, relying on a constant-region primer. A slightly modified ARM-PCR protocol with three nested multiplex PCR rounds produced these TCR beta libraries. TRBV1-TRBV30 forward primers paired with a C-beta reverse primer were used in the first two PCR rounds, which ran approximately 10 cycles each. Each CDR3 protein is one row after TCRdb ran MiXCR on the multiplex PCR reads. The sample has hundreds of thousands of distinct CDR3 sequences; 50% to 60% are singletons. RNA isolated from unsorted whole blood supplied the blood RNA, with germline DNA also extracted. Source material: peripheral blood. Every receptor here comes from a woman aged 25 to 39 with primary liver carcinoma and hepatitis B virus infection.

About this clonotype itself: One junction end does not reproduce the germline sequence, and a read error may be involved. The rearrangement links TRBV7-3 to TRBJ2-7; weak D call: TRBD2 (5 bases). Germline V gene sequence: CDR1 SGHTA, CDR2 FQGTGA. The CDR3 covers 14 residues. In DNA form, the CDR3 reads TGTGCCAGCGGGAGTCACGGATCGGCGGCCGAGCATTACTTC. Its translation is CASGSHGSAAEHYF.

This clonotype was detected a few times. The chain uses TRBV10-3 and TRBJ1-5; no reliable D call. The CDR3 sequence is 14 residues long. V lost 0 bases, J lost 0 bases, and 3 bases lay in between. CDR1 is ENHRY, CDR2 SYGVKD, per germline. CDR3 protein: CAISESGSNQPQHF. The CDR3 DNA is TGTGCCATCAGTGAGTCGGGTAGCAATCAGCCCCAGCATTTT.

In the case of this clonotype: A single base separates this from a much larger clone, so it may be a read error. The chain has TRBV29-1 and TRBJ2-2; TRBD1 or TRBD2 may be the D gene (5 bases each). This CDR3 is 14 amino acids long. Per germline, CDR1 SQVTM and CDR2 ANQGSEA. Trimming shortened V by 7 bases and J by 6 bases, and 18 bases separated the two germline ends. This CDR3 reads CSGTGASNPGELFF. The CDR3 DNA reads TGCAGCGGTACCGGGGCTAGTAATCCCGGGGAGCTGTTTTTT.

Concerning this clonotype itself: A much larger clone is a single base away; this may be a read error. V and J are TRBV12-3 or TRBV12-4 and TRBJ1-1; D is perhaps TRBD1 (6 bases). V lost 5 bases to trimming and J lost 0 bases, with 16 bases between them. This CDR3 region has 16 residues. Here the CDR3 reads CASSVEGGVMNTEAFF. CDR3 coding DNA: TGTGCCAGCAGTGTAGAGGGGGGCGTCATGAACACTGAAGCTTTCTTT.

The CDR3 is CASSYSGAQTSEQYF. CDR3 bases: TGTGCCAGCAGTTACTCAGGGGCTCAAACGTCAGAGCAGTACTTC. The chain uses TRBV6-6 and TRBJ2-7; the D gene is possibly TRBD1 (5 bases). The length of the CDR3 is 15 residues. Germline CDR1 MNHNY, CDR2 SVGAGI (reference sequence). The V end was cut by 0 bases, the J end by 7 bases, with 16 bases between.

As to this clonotype: Germline and junction disagree at one end, which may indicate a read error. This chain links TRBV4-1 with TRBJ2-3, with D perhaps TRBD1 (5 bases). Germline-derived CDR1 and CDR2 are MGHRA and YSYEKL. The CDR3 covers 17 residues. The CDR3 nucleotides are TGCGCTAGCAGCCAAGGAGTCATGGGGCGAAGCACAGATACGCAGTATTTT. Amino acids: CASSQGVMGRSTDTQYF.

For this clonotype: This CDR3 fails to terminate in the conserved phenylalanine or tryptophan, so it likely reflects a read error. This chain joins TRBV5-5 and TRBJ2-2; D perhaps matches TRBD1 (7 bases). Germline V gives CDR1 SGHKS, CDR2 YYEKEE (reference sequence). V was trimmed by 1 base and J by 5 bases, leaving 15 bases between them. This CDR3 has 16 amino acids. The CDR3 loop is CASSLTGEEWTGELFL. Written as DNA, the CDR3 is TGTGCCAGCAGCTTGACAGGGGAGGAGTGGACCGGGGAGCTGTTTCTT.

For the CDR3, the DNA is TGTGCCAGCAGTTCCGGCCGGACAGGAGGATCCTATGGCTACACCTTC. This gives the protein CASSSGRTGGSYGYTF. This chain uses TRBV6-1 with TRBJ1-2; 7 bases are a match to TRBD1. CDR1 is MNHNS, CDR2 SASEGT, per germline. The CDR3 is 16 residues long. V lost 5 bases and J lost 4; bases outside the gene matches: 13.

In the case of this clonotype: A much larger clone sits a single nucleotide away, making a read error possible. This chain connects TRBV12-3 or TRBV12-4 to TRBJ2-7, with 7 bases fitting TRBD2. The CDR3 extends over 15 amino acids. The CDR3 coding sequence is TGTGCCAGCAGTCCCACGGGGACTAACTCCCACGAGCAGTACTTC. Translated, it gives CASSPTGTNSHEQYF.

This clonotype was picked up many times. The chain uses TRBV4-3 and TRBJ1-2; 8 nucleotides agree with TRBD1. Per germline, CDR1 LGHNA and CDR2 YSLEER. J gave up 4 bases and V 2 bases, and 3 bases lay outside the gene matches. This CDR3 region has 14 residues. The CDR3 coding sequence is TGCGCCAGCAGCCAATTACAGGGGGGCTATGGCTACACCTTC. It codes for CASSQLQGGYGYTF.